The T cell receptor beta chain described here comes from a study of T-cell reconstitution after alpha-beta-depleted transplantation in children. Study results and limitations: Surviving recipient T cells and thymic progenitors accounted for the high day-60 TCRbeta diversity observed in some patients. Reportedly, alpha-beta T cells present about two months post-transplant originated from several hundred expanded clones of graft origin. A year post-transplant, T-cell counts and diversity derived mostly from newly produced T cells.

Details on this clonotype: Its specificity is not known.

The V gene's germline CDR1 is MDHEN and CDR2 SYDVKM. V gave up 8 bases and J gave up 1 base, with 6 bases separating them. The CDR3 is 12 residues long. Unique molecular identifiers were built into the TCRbeta library. TCRdb called the PCR reads again in MiXCR, with one record for every CDR3 protein. Seen here are 5,500 to 8,000 distinct CDR3 sequences, 15% to 20% observed once, and the top ten hold roughly 14%. This chain connects TRBV28 to TRBJ1-5, with D possibly matching TRBD1 (5 bases). The source material was PBMCs, sampled before TCRalphabeta/CD19-depleted stem cell transplant. The receptor was derived from a boy aged 2 to 10 with acute lymphoblastic leukemia, due to receive a stem cell transplant. CDR3 sequence: CASGDSNQPQHF. Written as DNA, the CDR3 is TGTGCCAGCGGGGACAGCAATCAGCCCCAGCATTTT.